What follows is one T cell receptor (beta chain) and its context. Its antigen is currently unknown. The entry originates in a study of cytomegalovirus exposure and HLA in healthy donors. Points from the study as a whole: An apparent linkage of common viral pathogens to several of the most significant clusters emerged in a later analysis.

Donors likely had unrecorded immune exposures despite being nominally healthy when sampled. This PCR relied on a set of 60 Vbeta primers and 13 Jbeta primers. TCRdb keeps only in-frame clones here, not all; method: immunoSEQ multiplex PCR. The sample contains tens of thousands of clones, roughly 73% of which appear only once. Germline CDR1 KGHSH, CDR2 LQKENI. This CDR3 is 18 amino acids long. Trimming took 2 bases from V and 1 from J, leaving 18 bases between them. The gene calls are TRBV18 and TRBJ1-5, with D hard to call. What was sequenced was PBMCs. This clonotype originated in a man between 40 and 49 years old in good health and CMV-seronegative. The CDR3, as DNA: TGTGCCAGCTCACCAGGATTTGGGTCGGGTAGCAGCAATCAGCCCCAGCATTTT. The encoded protein is CASSPGFGSGSSNQPQHF.